The 9 T cell receptor beta chains given below trace back to one sample, sequenced in a study of Ad26.COV2.S vaccination and SARS-CoV-2 variants. Sample treatment: some 19 received Ad26.COV2.S at low or high dose, single or two shots; 5 received placebo; per-sample allocation not given. After the first vaccine or placebo injection, samples were drawn on day 63. Repertoires were generated with immunoSEQ multiplex PCR, while TCRdb's copy carries only in-frame clones and drops some. The sample has around 450,000 clones; roughly nine tenths are singletons. The specimen comprised peripheral blood, sampled in a trial of Ad26.COV2.S vaccine versus placebo. The receptors derive from a person aged 18-60 years who received the Ad26.COV2.S COVID-19 vaccine or a placebo.

The genes are TRBV28 and TRBJ2-1; 7 bases are a match to TRBD1. Germline assignment: CDR1 MDHEN and CDR2 SYDVKM. The V and J ends lost 4 bases and 0 bases, in that order; junction bases with no gene match: 0. This CDR3 contains 14 residues. CDR3 amino acids: CASSSGGSYNEQFF. Here the CDR3 DNA reads TGTGCCAGCAGTTCAGGGGGCTCCTACAATGAGCAGTTCTTC.

This clone was observed a single time. The chain links TRBV6-1 to TRBJ2-7; D is ambiguous. The V end lost 2 bases, the J end lost 3 bases, and 14 bases lay between the germline ends. The germline CDR1 and CDR2 sequences are MNHNS and SASEGT. The CDR3 runs 15 residues. The CDR3 protein is CASSEWAMGGYEQYF. As DNA, the CDR3 is TGTGCCAGCAGTGAATGGGCCATGGGTGGCTACGAGCAGTACTTC.

The V and J genes are TRBV3-1 (or the pseudogene TRBV3-2) and TRBJ2-7; D call uncertain. The germline V gene has CDR1 LGHDT and CDR2 YNNKEL (reference sequence). The CDR3 extends over 18 amino acids. V lost 0 bases to trimming and J lost 6 bases, with 24 bases between them. The CDR3, as DNA: TGTGCCAGCAGCCAAGAAATCCGCCATGGGAAGGGAATTTGCGAGCAGTACTTC. It yields the protein CASSQEIRHGKGICEQYF.

This clone was counted only a few times. The chain is built from TRBV18 and TRBJ1-6; weak D call: TRBD1 (6 bases). V lost 4 bases, J lost 5 bases, and 12 bases lay in between. This CDR3 region has 15 residues. Germline V gene data show CDR1 as KGHSH and CDR2 as LQKENI. The CDR3 protein is CASSRTVNNNSPLHF. The CDR3 region has the DNA TGTGCCAGCTCACGGACAGTTAATAATAATTCACCCCTCCACTTT.

This clone was detected once. This sequence joins TRBV19 and TRBJ1-5; D gene uncertain. CDR1 and CDR2 (germline): LNHDA, SQIVND (reference sequence). V was trimmed by 0 bases and J by 1 base, leaving 4 bases between them. CDR3 size: 14 residues. The CDR3 loop is CASSIDLSNQPQHF. As DNA, the CDR3 is TGTGCCAGTAGTATAGATTTGAGCAATCAGCCCCAGCATTTT.

This sequence joins TRBV6-2 or TRBV6-3 and TRBJ1-4; a possible D gene is TRBD1 (5 bases). Germline V gene data show CDR1 as MNHEY and CDR2 as SVGEGT. The CDR3 has 13 residues. The germline V and J ends were trimmed by 6 bases and 7 bases, with 12 bases remaining between them. In DNA form, the CDR3 reads TGTGCCAGCAGCACGGGACGGATTGAAAAACTGTTTTTT. Translation gives CASSTGRIEKLFF.

Worth noting for this clone: The junction shows a germline mismatch at one end, possibly a read error. The V and J genes are TRBV27 and TRBJ1-2; the D is unclear. The V gene's germline CDR1 is MNHEY and CDR2 SMNVEV (reference sequence). CDR3 length: 17 amino acids. For the CDR3, the DNA is TGTGCCAGCAGTATCCTTCCGACCAGCTCTTCTAAGTATGGCTACACCTTC. Amino acids: CASSILPTSSSKYGYTF.

The rearrangement joins TRBV11-3 to TRBJ2-3, with 12 bases aligning to TRBD2. This CDR3 is built from 16 residues. From germline, CDR1 is SGHNT and CDR2 YENEEA. V lost 5 bases to trimming and J lost 4 bases; unmatched junction nucleotides: 7. The CDR3: CASSPRTSGAADTQYF. In nucleotides, the CDR3 is TGTGCCAGCAGCCCCAGGACTAGCGGGGCTGCAGATACGCAGTATTTT.

The chain has TRBV18 and TRBJ2-6, with D possibly TRBD1 on 6 matching bases. CDR1 KGHSH and CDR2 LQKENI come from the germline V gene. V shed 3 bases and J shed 1 base, with 10 bases lying between them. This CDR3 region has 16 residues. Here the CDR3 reads CASSPSDRSGANVLTF. DNA for the CDR3: TGTGCCAGCTCACCCAGCGACAGGTCTGGGGCCAACGTCCTGACTTTC.